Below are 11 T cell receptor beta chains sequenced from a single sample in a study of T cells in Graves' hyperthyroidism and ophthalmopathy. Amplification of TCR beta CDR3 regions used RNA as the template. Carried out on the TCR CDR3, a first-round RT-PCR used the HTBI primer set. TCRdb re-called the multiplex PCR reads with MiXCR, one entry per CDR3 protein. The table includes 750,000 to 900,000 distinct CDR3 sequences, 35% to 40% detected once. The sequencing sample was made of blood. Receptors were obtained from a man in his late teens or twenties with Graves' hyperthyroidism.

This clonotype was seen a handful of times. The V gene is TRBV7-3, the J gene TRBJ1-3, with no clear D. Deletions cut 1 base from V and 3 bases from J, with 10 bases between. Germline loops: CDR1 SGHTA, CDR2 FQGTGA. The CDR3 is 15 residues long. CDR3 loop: CASSLNGLLGNTIYF. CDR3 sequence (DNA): TGTGCCAGCAGCTTAAATGGTCTCCTTGGAAACACCATATATTTT.

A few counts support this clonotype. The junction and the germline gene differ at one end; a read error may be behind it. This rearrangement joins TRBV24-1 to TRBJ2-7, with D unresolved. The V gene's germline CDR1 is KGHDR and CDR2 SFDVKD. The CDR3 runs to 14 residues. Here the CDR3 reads CASSFVTPADEQYF. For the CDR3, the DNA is TGTGCCAGCAGTTTCGTGACCCCGGCCGACGAGCAGTACTTC.

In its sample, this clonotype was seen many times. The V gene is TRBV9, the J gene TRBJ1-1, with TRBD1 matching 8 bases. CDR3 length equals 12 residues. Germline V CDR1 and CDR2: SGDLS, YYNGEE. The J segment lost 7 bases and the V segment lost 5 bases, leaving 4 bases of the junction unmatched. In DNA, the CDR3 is TGTGCCAGCAGTAGAGGACAGGGTGAAGCTTTCTTT. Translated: CASSRGQGEAFF.

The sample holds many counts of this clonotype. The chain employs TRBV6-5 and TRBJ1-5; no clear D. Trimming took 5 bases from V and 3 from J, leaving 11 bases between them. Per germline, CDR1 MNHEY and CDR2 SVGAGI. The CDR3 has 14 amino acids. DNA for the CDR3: TGTGCCAGCAGTCAGATAAGTGCCAATCAGCCCCAGCATTTT. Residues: CASSQISANQPQHF.

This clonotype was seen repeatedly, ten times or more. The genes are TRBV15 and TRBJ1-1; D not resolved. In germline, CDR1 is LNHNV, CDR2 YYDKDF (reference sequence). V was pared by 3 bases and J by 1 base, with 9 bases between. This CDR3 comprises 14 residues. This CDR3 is CATSSLGRNTEAFF. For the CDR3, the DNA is TGTGCCACCAGCAGCCTGGGTCGGAACACTGAAGCTTTCTTT. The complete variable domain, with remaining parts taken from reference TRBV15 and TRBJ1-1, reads DAMVIQNPRYQVTQFGKPVTLSCSQTLNHNVMYWYQQKSSQAPKLLFHYYDKDFNNEADTPDNFQSRRPNTSFCFLDIRSPGLGDTAMYLCATSSLGRNTEAFFGQGTRLTVV.

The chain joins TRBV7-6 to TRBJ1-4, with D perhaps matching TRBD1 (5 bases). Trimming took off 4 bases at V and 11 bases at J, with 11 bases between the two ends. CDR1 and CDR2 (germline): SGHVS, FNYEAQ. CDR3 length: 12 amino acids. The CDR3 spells CASSSSGGKLFF. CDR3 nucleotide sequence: TGTGCCAGCAGCTCGTCGGGGGGGAAACTGTTTTTT.

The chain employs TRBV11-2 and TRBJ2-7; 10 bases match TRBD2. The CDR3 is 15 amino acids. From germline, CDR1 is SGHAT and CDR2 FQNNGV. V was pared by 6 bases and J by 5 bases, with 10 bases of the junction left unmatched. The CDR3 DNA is TGTGCCAGCAGTTACAGGAGCGGGAGGGCCGACGAGCAGTACTTC. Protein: CASSYRSGRADEQYF.

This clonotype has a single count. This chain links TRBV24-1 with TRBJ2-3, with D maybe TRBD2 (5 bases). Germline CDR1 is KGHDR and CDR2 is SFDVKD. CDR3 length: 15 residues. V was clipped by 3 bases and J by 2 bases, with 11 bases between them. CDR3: CATSDSERHTDTQYF. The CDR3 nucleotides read TGTGCCACCAGTGATAGTGAGCGGCACACAGATACGCAGTATTTT.

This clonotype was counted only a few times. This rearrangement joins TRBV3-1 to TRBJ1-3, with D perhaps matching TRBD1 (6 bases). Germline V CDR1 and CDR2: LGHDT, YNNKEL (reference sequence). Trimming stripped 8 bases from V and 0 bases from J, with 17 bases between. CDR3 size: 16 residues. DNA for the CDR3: TGTGCCAGCGTTACGACGACAGGCGGCTCTGGAAACACCATATATTTT. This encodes CASVTTTGGSGNTIYF.

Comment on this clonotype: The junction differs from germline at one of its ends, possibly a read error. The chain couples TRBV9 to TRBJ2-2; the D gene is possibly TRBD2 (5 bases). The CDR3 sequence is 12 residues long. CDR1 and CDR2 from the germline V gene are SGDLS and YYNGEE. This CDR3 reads CASSTSTGELVF. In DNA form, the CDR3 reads TGTGCCAGCAGCACCTCCACCGGGGAGCTGGTTTTT.

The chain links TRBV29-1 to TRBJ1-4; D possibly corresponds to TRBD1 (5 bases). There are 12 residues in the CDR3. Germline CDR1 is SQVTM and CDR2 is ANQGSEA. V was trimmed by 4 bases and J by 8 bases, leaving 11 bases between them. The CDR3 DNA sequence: TGCAGCGTTGTCCCCGGGGCCGAAAAACTGTTTTTT. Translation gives CSVVPGAEKLFF.